This passage covers 2 T cell receptor beta chains from one sample sequenced in a study of cytomegalovirus exposure and HLA in healthy donors. The PCR ran on 60 Vbeta and 13 Jbeta primers. TCRdb's table, derived via immunoSEQ multiplex PCR, lists solely in-frame clones and lacks some. Counted here are around 100,000 clones, more than 60% occurring once; the ten biggest clones make up over 4%. The specimen was PBMCs. The receptors originated from a woman under 30 in good health and CMV-seropositive.

The chain couples TRBV6-5 to TRBJ1-2, with 7 nucleotides matching TRBD1. The CDR3 contains 16 residues. J lost 2 bases, V lost 0 bases, and 6 bases had no gene match. CDR1 MNHEY and CDR2 SVGAGI come from the germline V gene. CDR3 residues: CASSYSEPGQNYGYTF. The CDR3 region has the DNA TGTGCCAGCAGTTACTCGGAGCCGGGACAGAACTATGGCTACACCTTC.

The chain recombines TRBV5-8 with TRBJ1-2; 7 nucleotides align to TRBD1. Trimming at V came to 4 bases and at J to 2 bases, leaving 2 bases not matched to a gene. The CDR3 extends over 13 amino acids. CDR1 is SGHTS and CDR2 is YDEGEE in the germline V gene. The CDR3 coding sequence is TGTGCCAGCAGCACGACAGGGAACTATGGCTACACCTTC. It yields the protein CASSTTGNYGYTF.